The clone carrying this TCR beta chain was detected once. Its antigen is not known. Trimming removed 2 bases from V and 4 bases from J, with 21 bases in between. Germline values: CDR1 MRHNA, CDR2 SNTAGT. The CDR3 spans 17 residues. This record belongs to a study of graft-versus-host responses after intestinal transplantation. At the level of the study: Once they had received anti-thymocyte globulin induction, all recipients took tacrolimus and steroids for about three years.

Only in-frame clones appear in the TCRdb table, and some are missing; sequencing was by immunoSEQ multiplex PCR. This table holds approximately 82,000 clones, around 93% found once. The J gene is TRBJ2-7, the V gene TRBV6-4; tentative D call: TRBD1 (5 bases). The sequence derives from a human donor who was the organ donor for an intestinal transplant. The input for sequencing was unstimulated CD8+ T cells sorted from spleen or lymph node cells, taken before transplant. The CDR3 bases are TGTGCCAGCAGTGACACGAGACAGTTTAACGACCTTTACGAGCAGTACTTC. Amino acid sequence: CASSDTRQFNDLYEQYF.